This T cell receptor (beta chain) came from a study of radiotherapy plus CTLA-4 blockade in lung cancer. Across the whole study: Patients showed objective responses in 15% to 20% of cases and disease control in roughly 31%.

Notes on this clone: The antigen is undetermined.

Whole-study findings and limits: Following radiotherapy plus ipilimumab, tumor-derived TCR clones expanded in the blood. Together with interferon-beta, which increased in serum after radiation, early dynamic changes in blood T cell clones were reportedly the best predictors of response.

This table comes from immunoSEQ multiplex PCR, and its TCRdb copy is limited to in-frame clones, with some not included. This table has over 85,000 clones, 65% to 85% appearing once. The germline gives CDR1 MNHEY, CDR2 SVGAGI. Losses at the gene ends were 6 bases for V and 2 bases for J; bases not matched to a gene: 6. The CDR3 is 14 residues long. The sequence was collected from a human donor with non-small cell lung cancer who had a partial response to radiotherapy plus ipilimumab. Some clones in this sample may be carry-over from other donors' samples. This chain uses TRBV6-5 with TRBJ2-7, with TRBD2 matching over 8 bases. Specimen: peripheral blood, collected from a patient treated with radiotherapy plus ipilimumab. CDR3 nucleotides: TGTGCCAGCAGAGGACTAGCTCCTCCCTACGAGCAGTACTTC. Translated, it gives CASRGLAPPYEQYF.